The present entry profiles one T cell receptor (beta chain) with its context. Its target is not known. Clones were sequenced by immunoSEQ multiplex PCR, and TCRdb holds only the in-frame ones, with some missing. The table includes tens of thousands of clones, around 72% detected once. These data come from a study of vaccination effects on CD4 cells after COVID-19. In the ViraFEST assay, antigen-specific CD4+ clonotypes were identified by expansion after peptide-pool stimulation. It was after approximately 11 days of culture that CD4+ T cells were isolated. This individual contracted SARS-CoV-2 between March and December 2020, as verified by PCR. Trimming left V 4 bases short and J 6 bases short, with 10 bases between. Looked up from germline, CDR1 is SGHAT and CDR2 is FQNNGV. This CDR3 comprises 12 residues. General observations from the study: Few convalescent patients, and no early post-infection timepoints, were available to the study.

V and J are TRBV11-2 and TRBJ2-7; possible D gene TRBD2, 5 bases. Sequencing used CD4+ T cells from PBMCs cultured with a peptide pool, obtained before COVID-19 vaccination. This receptor was identified in a human donor who had a prior SARS-CoV-2 infection. Written as DNA, the CDR3 is TGTGCCAGCAGCTCCTCGGGAAGCGAGCAGTACTTC. Protein: CASSSSGSEQYF.